What follows is one T cell receptor (beta chain) and its context. The data derive from a study of STAT5B mutations in CD4+ large granular lymphocyte leukemia. V dropped 4 bases and J dropped 1; count of bases not matched to a gene: 3. Germline V gene lookup returns CDR1 SNHLY and CDR2 FYNNEI. The CDR3 consists of 15 residues. Here immunoSEQ multiplex PCR was the method, and the copy in TCRdb shows in-frame clones only, minus some. The table has 32,000 or so clones, 87% seen once. The chain joins TRBV2 to TRBJ1-1; 10 nucleotides line up with TRBD1. The clonotype originates from a human donor in good health. The sequenced sample consisted of CD4+ T cells from blood buffy coats. Here the CDR3 DNA reads TGTGCCAGCAGTGGGCGGACAGGGGGGAACACTGAAGCTTTCTTT. Residues: CASSGRTGGNTEAFF. The full variable domain, its missing parts supplied by reference TRBV2 and TRBJ1-1, is EPEVTQTPSHQVTQMGQEVILRCVPISNHLYFYWYRQILGQKVEFLVSFYNNEISEKSEIFDDQFSVERPDGSNFTLKIRSTKLEDSAMYFCASSGRTGGNTEAFFGQGTRLTVV.